The 10 T cell receptor beta chains below come from one sample, sequenced in a study of OX40 agonist ivuxolimab in advanced cancers. The data were produced by immunoSEQ multiplex PCR, yet TCRdb's version contains in-frame clones alone and is incomplete. This table holds tens of thousands of clones, 70% to 90% found once. The sample in question was CD4+ or CD8+ T cells sorted from blood, obtained in a trial of the OX40 agonist ivuxolimab. These receptors all stem from an adult with an advanced solid tumor such as melanoma, head and neck, liver or kidney cancer.

V usage is TRBV6-5 and J usage is TRBJ2-1; tentative D call: TRBD1 (6 bases). The CDR3 spans 14 residues. V shed 7 bases and J shed 0 bases, with 10 bases lying between them. In germline, CDR1 is MNHEY, CDR2 SVGAGI. CDR3 sequence reads: CASNGQSSYNEQFF. The CDR3 nucleotides are TGTGCCAGCAACGGACAGAGCTCCTACAATGAGCAGTTCTTC.

This clone was detected only once. J is TRBJ2-5 and V is TRBV12-5, with D possibly called TRBD1 or TRBD2 (5 bases each). V lost 1 base to trimming and J lost 5 bases, with 17 bases between them. Germline values: CDR1 LGHNT, CDR2 FRNRAP. This CDR3 comprises 16 residues. This CDR3 is CASGLGRGQGEETQYF. CDR3 nucleotides: TGTGCTAGTGGTTTGGGACGGGGCCAGGGTGAGGAGACCCAGTACTTC.

The chain recombines TRBV28 with TRBJ2-3, with TRBD2 matching 9 bases. Unmatched junction bases numbered 9, after V lost 6 bases and J lost 5 bases. The CDR3 sequence is 15 residues long. The germline V gene encodes CDR1 MDHEN and CDR2 SYDVKM. CDR3 DNA sequence: TGTGCCAGCAGATCGCGGGGGGGCCAAGGAGATACGCAGTATTTT. Translating gives CASRSRGGQGDTQYF.

This clone came up a few times. The chain carries TRBV12-2 and TRBJ2-1. TRBV12-2 is annotated as a pseudogene. This CDR3 has 16 amino acids. Here the CDR3 DNA reads TGTGCAAGTCGCTCACGGACAGACCGTGGGGGGAATGAGCAGTTCTTC. Translated, it gives CASRSRTDRGGNEQFF.

The chain couples TRBV5-1 to TRBJ2-2; tentatively, D is TRBD2 (5 bases). Trimming removed 1 base from V and 4 bases from J, with 11 bases in between. This CDR3 contains 15 residues. From germline, CDR1 is SGHRS and CDR2 YFSETQ. The CDR3 coding sequence is TGCGCCAGCAGCTTGAGTAGCGCGGGCACCGGGGAGCTGTTTTTT. This translates into CASSLSSAGTGELFF.

The chain couples TRBV2 to TRBJ1-3; the D gene is possibly TRBD1 (5 bases). The V gene lost 7 bases and the J gene lost 3 bases, with 13 bases spanning the gap. The CDR3 has 14 residues. Germline CDR1 reads SNHLY; CDR2 reads FYNNEI. CDR3 in amino acids: CASTPRGSGNTIYF. Here the CDR3 DNA reads TGTGCCAGCACCCCGAGGGGAAGTGGAAACACCATATATTTT.

The chain joins TRBV28 to TRBJ1-4; 9 positions agree with TRBD1. V dropped 5 bases and J dropped 9; count of bases not matched to a gene: 7. Germline V lookup: CDR1 MDHEN, CDR2 SYDVKM. The CDR3 totals 14 residues. The CDR3 region has the DNA TGTGCCAGCAGTACTGCCGGGACAGGGAAAAAACTGTTTTTT. This codes for CASSTAGTGKKLFF. Complete variable domain (other parts from reference TRBV28 and TRBJ1-4): DVKVTQSSRYLVKRTGEKVFLECVQDMDHENMFWYRQDPGLGLRLIYFSYDVKMKEKGDIPEGYSVSREKKERFSLILESASTNQTSMYLCASSTAGTGKKLFFGSGTQLSVL.

A word on this clone: Additional DNA sequences in this sample encode the identical CDR3. The gene calls are TRBV6-1 and TRBJ2-3, with 7 bases that match TRBD2. CDR1 is MNHNS and CDR2 is SASEGT in the germline V gene. Trimming took 2 bases from V and 2 from J; bases not matched to a gene: 4. This CDR3 is 15 amino acids long. CDR3 DNA sequence: TGTGCCAGCAGTGAATTGGGACTATACACAGATACGCAGTATTTT. Translated: CASSELGLYTDTQYF.

The chain carries TRBV28 and TRBJ2-1, with D unresolved. The CDR3 is 14 residues long. The ends were cut back, 8 bases at V and 11 bases at J, with 22 bases in the middle. Germline lookup yields CDR1 MDHEN and CDR2 SYDVKM. The CDR3, as DNA: TGTGCCAGCTCCTCGTCGGCCGGCCGGAGTAAGCAGTTCTTC. This encodes CASSSSAGRSKQFF.

The V gene is TRBV6-5, the J gene TRBJ2-3; possible D gene TRBD2, 6 bases. Germline lookup yields CDR1 MNHEY and CDR2 SVGAGI. The V end lost 5 bases, the J end lost 2 bases, and 11 bases lay between the germline ends. The CDR3 contains 14 residues. The DNA of the CDR3 is TGTGCCAGCAGTCGGGACTCACCCACAGATACGCAGTATTTT. It is translated as CASSRDSPTDTQYF.